The rows below give T cell receptor beta chains drawn from one sample of a study of CD8+ T cells in alopecia areata. Using immunoSEQ multiplex PCR, the repertoire was profiled, and TCRdb retains in-frame clones only, with some absent. Among around 120,000 clones listed, about three fifths were seen once. The source material was CD8+ T cells sorted from blood, sampled at week 4, from a patient treated with tofacitinib. The receptors originated from a human donor with alopecia areata. Both conserved end residues are part of each CDR3. The D gene is left open where the match is weak. Rows may omit the clone size; those that give it use once, few, many or a size class.

abundance	v_gene	j_gene	d_gene	CDR3nt	CDR3aa
NA	TRBV7-2	TRBJ2-7	NA	TGTGCCAGCAGCCCCGAAGTGAGGGCTGTCTACGAGCAGTACTTC	CASSPEVRAVYEQYF
NA	TRBV12-5	TRBJ2-1	TRBD2	TGTGCTAGTGGTTTGGCCCTAGCGGGGGGCCCCCATGAGCAGTTCTTC	CASGLALAGGPHEQFF
NA	TRBV13	TRBJ1-6	TRBD1	TGTGCCAGCAGCTTAGCGACAGGGCCTAACAATTCACCCCTCCACTTT	CASSLATGPNNSPLHF
NA	TRBV5-1	TRBJ1-1	TRBD1	TGCGCCAGCAGCTGGGACAGGGGCGCTGAAGCTTTCTTT	CASSWDRGAEAFF
NA	TRBV7-8	TRBJ1-6	TRBD1	TGTGCCAGCAGCTCCCGCCGGGACAGGGGGATCTCACCCCTCCACTTT	CASSSRRDRGISPLHF
NA	TRBV6-6	TRBJ1-2	NA	TGTGCCAGCAGTTACCTTCTAGGGGGGGCGTATGGCTACACCTTC	CASSYLLGGAYGYTF
few	TRBV29-1	TRBJ2-6	NA	TGCAGCGCGTCCGGGGGCGCGGCTGGGGCCAACGTCCTGACTTTC	CSASGGAAGANVLTF
NA	TRBV14	TRBJ1-2	NA	TGTGCCAGCAGCCAAGTCGGCAGGCATGGCTACACCTTC	CASSQVGRHGYTF
NA	TRBV6-5	TRBJ2-7	TRBD1	TGTGCCACCGCGACAGGGGCGCACGAGCAGTACTTC	CATATGAHEQYF
NA	TRBV6-6	TRBJ1-5	NA	TGTGCCAGCAGGGCTGACAGTCCTAGCAATCAGCCCCAGCATTTT	CASRADSPSNQPQHF
NA	TRBV28	TRBJ2-7	NA	TGTGCCAGCAGCAACTTAAGGGTCAGGGGGGCCTACGAGCAGTACTTC	CASSNLRVRGAYEQYF
few	TRBV30	TRBJ1-1	NA	TGTGCCTGGAGGGAACGGATGAACACTGAAGCTTTCTTT	CAWRERMNTEAFF
NA	TRBV30	TRBJ2-1	NA	TGTGCCTGGAAGGGGATGAGTACAGGGGACTCGACCGATGAGCAGTTCTTC	CAWKGMSTGDSTDEQFF
NA	TRBV5-1	TRBJ1-1	NA	TGCGCCAGCAGCTTCGAGGGCCCTGAAGCTTTCTTT	CASSFEGPEAFF
NA	TRBV4-1	TRBJ2-7	NA	TGCGCCAGCAGCCAAGACAGTGGGTACGAGCAGTACTTC	CASSQDSGYEQYF
NA	TRBV19	TRBJ2-3	NA	TGTGCCAGTAGTACCCTGGCTGGGAGCACAGATACGCAGTATTTT	CASSTLAGSTDTQYF
few	TRBV28	TRBJ2-3	TRBD1	TGTGCCAGCAGTTTAGTACAGGGGCTCACAGATACGCAGTATTTT	CASSLVQGLTDTQYF
NA	TRBV11-2	TRBJ2-1	NA	TGTGCCAGCAGCTTAGGGGAATACAATGAGCAGTTCTTC	CASSLGEYNEQFF
NA	TRBV5-4	TRBJ2-2	NA	TGTGCCAGCAGCTTGGGGTCCGGGGAGCTGTTTTTT	CASSLGSGELFF
NA	TRBV7-9	TRBJ2-7	TRBD1	TGTGCCAGCAGCCCGCGACAGGGGGTTAACGAGCAGTACTTC	CASSPRQGVNEQYF
few	TRBV7-9	TRBJ2-1	NA	TGTGCCAGCAGCTTAGAGGAAGGACTCAATGAGCAGTTCTTC	CASSLEEGLNEQFF
NA	TRBV5-6	TRBJ1-6	NA	TGTGCCAGCAGCTTGGGAAATTCACCCCTCCACTTT	CASSLGNSPLHF
few	TRBV27	TRBJ2-3	NA	TGTGCCAGCAGTTTGACCGCAATCGATACGCAGTATTTT	CASSLTAIDTQYF
NA	TRBV30	TRBJ1-1	NA	TGTGCCTGGAGTGAGCAGGGGAACACTGAAGCTTTCTTT	CAWSEQGNTEAFF
NA	TRBV7-8	TRBJ2-1	TRBD1	TGTGCCAGCAGCTCACCCACTGGACAGGATTACAATGAGCAGTTCTTC	CASSSPTGQDYNEQFF
NA	TRBV29-1	TRBJ2-7	NA	TGCAGCGTGCTCACTATGATCTCCTACGAGCAGTACTTC	CSVLTMISYEQYF
NA	TRBV4-3	TRBJ2-7	NA	TGCGCCAGCAGCCATCTCTTGGACTTCTCCTACGAGCAGTACTTC	CASSHLLDFSYEQYF
NA	TRBV29-1	TRBJ2-7	NA	TGCAGCGTTAAGGGCCGCCGGCCGGTCGAGCAGTACTTC	CSVKGRRPVEQYF
few	TRBV25-1	TRBJ2-2	NA	TGTGCCAGCAGTGTGTCTAGCCCCGGGGAGCTGTTTTTT	CASSVSSPGELFF
NA	TRBV7-9	TRBJ2-1	NA	TGTGCCAGCAGCAAGGGTACCGGGGTCTACAATGAGCAGTTCTTC	CASSKGTGVYNEQFF
NA	TRBV13	TRBJ1-1	NA	TGTGCCAGCAGCTTAGCCAGGGAGGGCACTGAAGCTTTCTTT	CASSLAREGTEAFF
NA	TRBV19	TRBJ1-5	NA	TGTGCCAGTAGTATAAACGGTAATAGCAATCAGCCCCAGCATTTT	CASSINGNSNQPQHF
few	TRBV7-9	TRBJ2-5	NA	TGTGCCAGCAGCTTAGCGCTTGGGGAAGAGACCCAGTACTTC	CASSLALGEETQYF
NA	TRBV30	TRBJ1-5	NA	TGTGCCTGGACGGAAGGGGCGGCCCAGCCCCAGCATTTT	CAWTEGAAQPQHF
NA	TRBV6-5	TRBJ2-3	NA	TGTGCCAGCAGTTACCCCGGGCCCGGGGGCACAGATACGCAGTATTTT	CASSYPGPGGTDTQYF
NA	TRBV30	TRBJ1-2	NA	TGTGCCTGGACTACGGATTTCGAAACGTTGTACTACACCTTC	CAWTTDFETLYYTF
once	TRBV27	TRBJ1-2	NA	TGTGCCAGCAGTCCATTAAGGACGGACTATGGCTACACCTTC	CASSPLRTDYGYTF
NA	TRBV7-6	TRBJ2-3	NA	TGTGCCAGCAGCTTAAAGGGGGGCACAGATACGCAGTATTTT	CASSLKGGTDTQYF
once	TRBV15	TRBJ2-4	NA	TGTGCCACCAGCAGAGATCATCTAGCGTCCGGGCCTGGGGAGATTCAGTACTTC	CATSRDHLASGPGEIQYF
NA	TRBV5-1	TRBJ2-1	NA	TGCGCCAGCTGTGCCGGGACCCCGAGCAATGAGCAGTTCTTC	CASCAGTPSNEQFF
NA	TRBV30	TRBJ1-1	NA	TGTGCCTGGAGTGTAGCCGAGAACACTGAAGCTTTCTTT	CAWSVAENTEAFF
NA	TRBV9	TRBJ2-5	NA	TGTGCCAGCAGTCCACAGACAGATCCCCCGGGGGAGACCCAGTACTTC	CASSPQTDPPGETQYF
once	TRBV27	TRBJ2-7	NA	TGTGCCAGCAGTTTAATAGGGACCTACGAGCAGTACTTC	CASSLIGTYEQYF
NA	TRBV5-1	TRBJ2-7	NA	TGCGCCAGCAGCTTGCTTGACAGTCGGTACGAGCAGTACTTC	CASSLLDSRYEQYF
once	TRBV7-2	TRBJ2-1	TRBD1	TGTGCCAGCAGCTGGGTGGACAGGGGTGCGAATGAGCAGTTCTTC	CASSWVDRGANEQFF
NA	TRBV30	TRBJ1-2	NA	TGTGCCTGGAGTGGGGATAGCCTACTGATCTATGGCTACACCTTC	CAWSGDSLLIYGYTF
NA	TRBV12-5	TRBJ2-1	NA	TGTGCTAGTGGTTTCTGGCCTAATGAGCAGTTCTTC	CASGFWPNEQFF
NA	TRBV28	TRBJ2-5	NA	TGTGCCAGCAGTTGGTTTGAGGGAGAGACCCAGTACTTC	CASSWFEGETQYF